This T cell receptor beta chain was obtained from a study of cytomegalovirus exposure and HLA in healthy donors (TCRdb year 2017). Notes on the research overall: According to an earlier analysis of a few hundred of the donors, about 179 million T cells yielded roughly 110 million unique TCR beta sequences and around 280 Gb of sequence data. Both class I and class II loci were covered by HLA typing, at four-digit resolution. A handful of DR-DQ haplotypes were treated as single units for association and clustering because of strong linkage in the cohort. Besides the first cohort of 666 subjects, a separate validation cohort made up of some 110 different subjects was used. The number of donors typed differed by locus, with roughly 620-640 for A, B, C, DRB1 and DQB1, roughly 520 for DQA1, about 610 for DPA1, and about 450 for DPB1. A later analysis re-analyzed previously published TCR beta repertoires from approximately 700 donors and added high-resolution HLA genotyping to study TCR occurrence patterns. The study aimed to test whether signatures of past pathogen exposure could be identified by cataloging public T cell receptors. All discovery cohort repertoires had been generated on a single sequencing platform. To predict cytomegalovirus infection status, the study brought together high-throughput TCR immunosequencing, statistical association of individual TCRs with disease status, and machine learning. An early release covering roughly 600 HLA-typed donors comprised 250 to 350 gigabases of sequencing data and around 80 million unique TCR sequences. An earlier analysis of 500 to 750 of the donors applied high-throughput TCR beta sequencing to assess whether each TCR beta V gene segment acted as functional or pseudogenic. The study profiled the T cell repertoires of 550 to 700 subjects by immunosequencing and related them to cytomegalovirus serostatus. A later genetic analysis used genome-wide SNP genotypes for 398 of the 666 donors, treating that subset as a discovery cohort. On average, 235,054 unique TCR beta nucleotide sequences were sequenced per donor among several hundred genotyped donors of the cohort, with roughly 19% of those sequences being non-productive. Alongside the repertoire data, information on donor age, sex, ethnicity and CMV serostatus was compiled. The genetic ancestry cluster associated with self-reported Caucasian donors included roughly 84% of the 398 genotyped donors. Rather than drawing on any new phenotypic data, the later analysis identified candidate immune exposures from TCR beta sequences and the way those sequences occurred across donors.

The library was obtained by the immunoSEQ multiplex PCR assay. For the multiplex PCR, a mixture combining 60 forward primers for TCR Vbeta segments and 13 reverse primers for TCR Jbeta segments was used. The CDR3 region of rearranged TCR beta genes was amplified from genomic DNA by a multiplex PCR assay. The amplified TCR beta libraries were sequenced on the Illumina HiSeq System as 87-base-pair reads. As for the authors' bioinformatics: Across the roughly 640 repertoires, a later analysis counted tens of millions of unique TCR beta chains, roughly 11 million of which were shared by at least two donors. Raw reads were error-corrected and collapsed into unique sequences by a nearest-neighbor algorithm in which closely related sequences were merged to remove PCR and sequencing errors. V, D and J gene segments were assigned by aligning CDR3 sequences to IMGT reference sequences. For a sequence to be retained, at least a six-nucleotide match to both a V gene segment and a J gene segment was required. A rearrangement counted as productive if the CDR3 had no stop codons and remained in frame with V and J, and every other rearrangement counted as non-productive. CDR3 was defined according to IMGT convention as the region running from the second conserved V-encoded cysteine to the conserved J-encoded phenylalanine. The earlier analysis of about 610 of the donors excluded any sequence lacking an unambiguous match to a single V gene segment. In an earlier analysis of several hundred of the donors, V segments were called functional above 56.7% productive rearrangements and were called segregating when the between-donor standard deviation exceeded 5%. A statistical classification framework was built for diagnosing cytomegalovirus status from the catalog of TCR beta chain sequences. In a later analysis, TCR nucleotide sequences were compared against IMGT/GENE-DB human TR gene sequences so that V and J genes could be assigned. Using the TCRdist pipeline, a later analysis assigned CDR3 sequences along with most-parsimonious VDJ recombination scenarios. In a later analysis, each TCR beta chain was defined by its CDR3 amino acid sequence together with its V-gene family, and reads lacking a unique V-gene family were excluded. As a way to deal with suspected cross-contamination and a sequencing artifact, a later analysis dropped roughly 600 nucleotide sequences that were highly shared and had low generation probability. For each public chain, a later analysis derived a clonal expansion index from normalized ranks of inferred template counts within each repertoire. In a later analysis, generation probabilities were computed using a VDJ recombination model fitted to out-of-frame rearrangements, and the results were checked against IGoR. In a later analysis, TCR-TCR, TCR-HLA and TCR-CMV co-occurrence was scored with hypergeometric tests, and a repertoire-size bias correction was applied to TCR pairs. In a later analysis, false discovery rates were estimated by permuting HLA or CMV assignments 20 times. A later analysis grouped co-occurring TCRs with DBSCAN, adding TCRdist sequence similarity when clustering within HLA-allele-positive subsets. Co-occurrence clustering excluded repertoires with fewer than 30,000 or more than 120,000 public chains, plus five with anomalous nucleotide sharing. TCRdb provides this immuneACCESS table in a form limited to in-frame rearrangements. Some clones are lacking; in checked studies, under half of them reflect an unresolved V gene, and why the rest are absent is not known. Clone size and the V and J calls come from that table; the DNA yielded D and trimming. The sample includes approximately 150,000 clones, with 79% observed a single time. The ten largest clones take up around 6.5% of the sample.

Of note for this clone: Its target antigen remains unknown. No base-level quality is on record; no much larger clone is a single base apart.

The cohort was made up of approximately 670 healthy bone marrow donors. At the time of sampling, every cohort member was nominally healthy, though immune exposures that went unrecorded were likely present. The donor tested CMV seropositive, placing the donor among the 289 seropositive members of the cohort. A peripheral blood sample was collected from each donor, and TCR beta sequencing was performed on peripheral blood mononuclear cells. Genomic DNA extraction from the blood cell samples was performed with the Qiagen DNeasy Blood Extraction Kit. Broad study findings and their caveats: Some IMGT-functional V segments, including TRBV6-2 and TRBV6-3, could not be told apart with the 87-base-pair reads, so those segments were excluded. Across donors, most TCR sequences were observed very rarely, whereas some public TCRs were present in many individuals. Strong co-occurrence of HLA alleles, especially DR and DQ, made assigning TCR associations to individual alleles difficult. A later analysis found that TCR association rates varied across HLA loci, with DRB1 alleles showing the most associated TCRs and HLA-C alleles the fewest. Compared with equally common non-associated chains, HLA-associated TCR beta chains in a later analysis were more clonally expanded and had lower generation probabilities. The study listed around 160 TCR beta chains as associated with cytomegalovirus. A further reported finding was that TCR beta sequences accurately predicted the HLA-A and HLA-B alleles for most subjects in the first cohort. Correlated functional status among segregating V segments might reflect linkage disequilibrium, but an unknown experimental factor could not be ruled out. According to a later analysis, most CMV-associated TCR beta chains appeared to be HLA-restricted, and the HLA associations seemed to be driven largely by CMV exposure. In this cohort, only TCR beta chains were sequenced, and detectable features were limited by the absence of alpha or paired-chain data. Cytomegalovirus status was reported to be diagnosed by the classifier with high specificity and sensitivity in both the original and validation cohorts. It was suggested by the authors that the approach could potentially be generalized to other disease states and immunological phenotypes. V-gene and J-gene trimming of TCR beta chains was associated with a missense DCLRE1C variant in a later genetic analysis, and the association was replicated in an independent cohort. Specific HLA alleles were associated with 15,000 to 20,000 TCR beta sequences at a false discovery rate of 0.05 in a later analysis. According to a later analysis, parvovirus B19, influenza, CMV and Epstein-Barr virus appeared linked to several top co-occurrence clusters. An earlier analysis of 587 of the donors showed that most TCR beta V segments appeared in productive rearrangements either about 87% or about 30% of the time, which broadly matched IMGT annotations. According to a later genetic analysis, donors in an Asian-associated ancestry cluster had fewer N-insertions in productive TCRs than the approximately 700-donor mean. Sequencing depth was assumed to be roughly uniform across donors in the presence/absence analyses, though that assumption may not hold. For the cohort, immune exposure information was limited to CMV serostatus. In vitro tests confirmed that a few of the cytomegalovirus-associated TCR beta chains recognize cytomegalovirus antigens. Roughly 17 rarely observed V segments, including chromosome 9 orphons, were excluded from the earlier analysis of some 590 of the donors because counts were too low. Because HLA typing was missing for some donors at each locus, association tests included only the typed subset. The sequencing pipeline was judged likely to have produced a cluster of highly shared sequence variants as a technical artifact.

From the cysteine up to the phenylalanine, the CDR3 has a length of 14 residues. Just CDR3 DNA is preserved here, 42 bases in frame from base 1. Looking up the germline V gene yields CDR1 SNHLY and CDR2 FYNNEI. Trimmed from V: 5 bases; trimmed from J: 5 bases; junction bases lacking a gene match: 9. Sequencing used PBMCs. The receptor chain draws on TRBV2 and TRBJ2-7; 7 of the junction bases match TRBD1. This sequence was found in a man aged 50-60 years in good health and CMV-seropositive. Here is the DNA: TGTGCCAGCAGTCCCCGACAGGGTGCCAACGAGCAGTACTTC. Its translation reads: CASSPRQGANEQYF.